This TCR beta chain comes out of a study of CD8+ T cells in alopecia areata. V trimming: 4 bases; J trimming: 10 bases; junction bases outside the gene matches: 7. Germline values: CDR1 SQVTM, CDR2 ANQGSEA. CDR3 length: 12 amino acids. Extraction and reverse transcription of RNA yielded cDNA as the sequencing template. The assay was immunoSEQ multiplex PCR, and TCRdb's table has in-frame clones only and misses some. Of 110,000 or so clones listed, 50% to 60% are singletons. Researchers gathered lesional scalp punch biopsies and peripheral blood from patients with alopecia areata. The chain couples TRBV29-1 to TRBJ2-1, with 7 bases that match TRBD2. Material for sequencing was NKG2D-low CD8+ T cells sorted from blood. The sequence derives from a human donor with alopecia areata. CDR3 in amino acids: CSVVDGGWEQFF. The DNA for the CDR3 is TGCAGCGTTGTTGACGGGGGGTGGGAGCAGTTCTTC.